The T cell receptor (beta chain) under discussion was sequenced for a study of shared clonotypes between healthy human individuals. Study details: CD4 naive and memory got three plates each, CD8 naive two, CD8 memory one. Study outcomes and limitations: Roughly 5.3% of naive CD4 clonotypes were common to several donors.

V lost 6 bases and J lost 6; bases outside the gene matches: 6. The length of the CDR3 is 14 residues. Germline CDR1 is MNHEY and CDR2 is SVGAGI. About this clone: Its antigen is undetermined.

Splitting of each subset's genomic DNA was done evenly across several immunoSEQ plates. DNA at about 200 ng, 25,000 to 35,000 T cell genomes, went into sorted-subset replicate PCRs. Sequencing was performed with immunoSEQ multiplex PCR; in TCRdb, only in-frame clones are kept and a portion is missing. The sample includes about 690,000 clones, roughly 91% seen only once; the top ten take 34%. The V call is TRBV6-5, the J call TRBJ2-1; 9 bases are a match to TRBD1. The TCR comes from a man aged 18-30 years in good health. Some clones in this sample may be carry-over from other donors' samples. The material sequenced was memory CD8+ T cells from PBMCs. Subset: CD45RO+ cells pooled with CCR7-negative TemRA cells. The CDR3 sequence is CASRGQGIVNEQFF. The CDR3 DNA follows: TGTGCCAGCAGGGGACAGGGTATAGTCAATGAGCAGTTCTTC.